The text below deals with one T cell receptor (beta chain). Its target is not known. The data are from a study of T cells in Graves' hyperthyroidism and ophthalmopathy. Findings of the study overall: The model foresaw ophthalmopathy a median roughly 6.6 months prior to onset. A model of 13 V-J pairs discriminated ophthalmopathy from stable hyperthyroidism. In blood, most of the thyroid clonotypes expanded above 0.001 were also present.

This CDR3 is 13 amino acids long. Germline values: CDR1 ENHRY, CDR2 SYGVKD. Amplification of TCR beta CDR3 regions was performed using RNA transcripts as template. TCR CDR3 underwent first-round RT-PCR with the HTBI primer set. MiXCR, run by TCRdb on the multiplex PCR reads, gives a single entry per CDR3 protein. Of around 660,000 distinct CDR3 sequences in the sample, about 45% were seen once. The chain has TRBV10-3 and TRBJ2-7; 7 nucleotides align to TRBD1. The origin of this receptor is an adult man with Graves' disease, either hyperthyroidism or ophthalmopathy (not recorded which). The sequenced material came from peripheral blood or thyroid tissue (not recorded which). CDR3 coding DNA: TGTGCTAGAGAGGGACAGTGGGTCTACGAGCAGTACTTC. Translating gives CAREGQWVYEQYF.